Listed below are T cell receptor beta chains from one sample, sequenced in a study of T cell repertoires in cytomegalovirus infection. Using its own MiXCR run on the reads, TCRdb lists one record per CDR3 protein. The sample lists more than 350,000 distinct CDR3 sequences; 25% to 40% were seen once. Sequenced material: PBMCs. The origin of the receptors is a human donor in good health (CMV status not recorded). Some clones in this sample may be carry-over from other donors' samples. The CDR3 runs from the conserved cysteine through the conserved F or W. The D gene is left open where the match is weak. Size tells how often a clone was seen (once, few, many) or the class of an expanded clone, and some rows leave it out.

V gene: TRBV7-6
J gene: TRBJ2-7
D gene: -
clone size: many
CDR3 DNA: TGTGCCAGCAGCTTCCTTGGGGAGCAGTACTTC
CDR3 protein: CASSFLGEQYF

V gene: TRBV6-6
J gene: TRBJ2-3
D gene: -
clone size: few
CDR3 DNA: TGTGCCAGCAGCTCCGGGGCCGGGCCAGATACGCAGTATTTT
CDR3 protein: CASSSGAGPDTQYF

V gene: TRBV11-2
J gene: TRBJ2-1
D gene: TRBD1
clone size: -
CDR3 DNA: TGTGCCAGCAGCCGCAGACAGGGATCTCCGTCAAATGAGCAGTTCTTC
CDR3 protein: CASSRRQGSPSNEQFF

V gene: TRBV14
J gene: TRBJ1-2
D gene: -
clone size: few
CDR3 DNA: TGTGCCAGCAGCCCGCCCCTTGCCAGTGGCTACACCTTC
CDR3 protein: CASSPPLASGYTF

V gene: TRBV7-8
J gene: TRBJ2-5
D gene: TRBD2
clone size: many
CDR3 DNA: TGTGCCAGCAGGACTAGCGGGGGATACCAAGAGACCCAGTACTTC
CDR3 protein: CASRTSGGYQETQYF

V gene: TRBV20-1
J gene: TRBJ2-3
D gene: -
clone size: -
CDR3 DNA: TGCAGTGCTAGAGCCCAAGGGGAAGGCACAGATACGCAGTATTTT
CDR3 protein: CSARAQGEGTDTQYF

V gene: TRBV2
J gene: TRBJ2-6
D gene: TRBD1
clone size: many
CDR3 DNA: TGTGCCAGCAGGACCACCCCCGGGACAGCCTTCTCTGGGGCCAACGTCCTGACTTTC
CDR3 protein: CASRTTPGTAFSGANVLTF

V gene: TRBV11-2
J gene: TRBJ1-3
D gene: -
clone size: -
CDR3 DNA: TGTGCCAGCAGCCAAGACTTATTCTCTGGAAACACCATATATTTT
CDR3 protein: CASSQDLFSGNTIYF

V gene: TRBV2
J gene: TRBJ1-5
D gene: TRBD1
clone size: few
CDR3 DNA: TGTGCCAGCAGCGGCCAGGGGGGACAGCCCCAGCATTTT
CDR3 protein: CASSGQGGQPQHF

V gene: TRBV5-1
J gene: TRBJ2-1
D gene: -
clone size: -
CDR3 DNA: TGCGCCAGCAGCTTGGCGGGGGGCCCGTCCTCCTACAATGAGCAGTTCTTC
CDR3 protein: CASSLAGGPSSYNEQFF

V gene: TRBV6-5
J gene: TRBJ1-5
D gene: TRBD1
clone size: many
CDR3 DNA: TGTGCCAGCAGTCAAGACAGGGGGAATCAGCCCCAGCATTTT
CDR3 protein: CASSQDRGNQPQHF

V gene: TRBV5-4
J gene: TRBJ2-5
D gene: TRBD2
clone size: few
CDR3 DNA: TGTGCCAGCACCTACTCTAGCGGGGTACGAGAGACCCAGTACTTC
CDR3 protein: CASTYSSGVRETQYF

V gene: TRBV19
J gene: TRBJ1-5
D gene: -
clone size: few
CDR3 DNA: TGTGCCAGTAGTATAGCAGATAATAGCAATCAGCCCCAGCATTTT
CDR3 protein: CASSIADNSNQPQHF

V gene: TRBV19
J gene: TRBJ2-6
D gene: -
clone size: few
CDR3 DNA: TGTGCCAGTAGTATTAGGGGGGAGGGCTCTGGGGCCAACGTCCTGACTTTC
CDR3 protein: CASSIRGEGSGANVLTF

V gene: TRBV6-5
J gene: TRBJ2-2
D gene: -
clone size: -
CDR3 DNA: TGTGCCAGCAGACTACGGGGCGGGGATCTTAACACCGGGGAGCTGTTTTTT
CDR3 protein: CASRLRGGDLNTGELFF

V gene: TRBV5-1
J gene: TRBJ2-5
D gene: -
clone size: -
CDR3 DNA: TGCGCCAGCAGAGGAGACAGGGAGACCCAGTACTTC
CDR3 protein: CASRGDRETQYF

V gene: TRBV12-3/TRBV12-4
J gene: TRBJ2-5
D gene: -
clone size: -
CDR3 DNA: TGTGCCAGCAGCGGCTCAGGGCATCGAGAGACCCAGTACTTC
CDR3 protein: CASSGSGHRETQYF

V gene: TRBV7-2
J gene: TRBJ1-3
D gene: -
clone size: many
CDR3 DNA: TGTGCCAGCAGCTTAGCGAGGGCGGGAAGCTCTGGAAACACCATATATTTT
CDR3 protein: CASSLARAGSSGNTIYF

V gene: TRBV12-3/TRBV12-4
J gene: TRBJ2-2
D gene: -
clone size: many
CDR3 DNA: TGTGCCAGCAGTTTAGGACAGAACGGGGAGCTGTTTTTT
CDR3 protein: CASSLGQNGELFF

V gene: TRBV7-9
J gene: TRBJ2-3
D gene: -
clone size: few
CDR3 DNA: TGTGCCAGCAGCCCCCCCACCAGGGGACTCACAGATACGCAGTATTTT
CDR3 protein: CASSPPTRGLTDTQYF

V gene: TRBV6-6
J gene: TRBJ1-6
D gene: -
clone size: -
CDR3 DNA: TGTGCCAGCAGGTACCCCGAGGGACCCCTCCACTTT
CDR3 protein: CASRYPEGPLHF

V gene: TRBV6-1
J gene: TRBJ2-2
D gene: TRBD2
clone size: few
CDR3 DNA: TGTGCCAGCAGTGAACAGAGGCTGGCTAGCGGGGGGTCCGGGGAGCTGTTTTTT
CDR3 protein: CASSEQRLASGGSGELFF